These T cell receptor beta chains were read from a single sample in a study of blood T cell repertoires in COVID-19. The assay was immunoSEQ multiplex PCR, and TCRdb's table has in-frame clones only and misses some. This repertoire shows approximately 220,000 clones, around 91% found once; its top ten account for about 15%. The sequencing sample was made of PBMCs or T cells enriched from blood (not recorded which). Receptors were obtained from a man aged 25-45 years who had been exposed to COVID-19. Both conserved end residues are part of each CDR3. The D gene is left open where the match is weak. Not every row has a clone size; where given, it reads once, few, many or a size class.

abundance: many; j_gene: TRBJ2-1; d_gene: .; v_gene: TRBV19; CDR3aa: CASSQVEFEQFF; CDR3nt: TGTGCCAGTAGTCAGGTCGAGTTTGAGCAGTTCTTC
abundance: once; j_gene: TRBJ2-6; d_gene: .; v_gene: TRBV7-3; CDR3aa: CASSKAGSGANVLTF; CDR3nt: TGTGCCAGCAGCAAGGCAGGGTCGGGGGCCAACGTCCTGACTTTC
abundance: .; j_gene: TRBJ1-5; d_gene: .; v_gene: TRBV5-1; CDR3aa: CASSSGQNNQPQHF; CDR3nt: TGCGCCAGCAGCTCCGGACAGAATAATCAGCCCCAGCATTTT
abundance: .; j_gene: TRBJ1-5; d_gene: TRBD1; v_gene: TRBV9; CDR3aa: CASSAGTDSQPQHF; CDR3nt: TGTGCCAGCAGCGCCGGGACAGATTCACAGCCCCAGCATTTT
abundance: .; j_gene: TRBJ1-1; d_gene: TRBD1; v_gene: TRBV10-3; CDR3aa: CAISDERRQGPTEAFF; CDR3nt: TGTGCCATCAGTGATGAGCGGCGACAGGGTCCCACTGAAGCTTTCTTT
abundance: .; j_gene: TRBJ1-1; d_gene: .; v_gene: TRBV6-6; CDR3aa: CASSYSPTAGTEAFF; CDR3nt: TGTGCCAGCAGTTACTCCCCGACAGCGGGGACTGAAGCTTTCTTT
abundance: .; j_gene: TRBJ1-4; d_gene: TRBD1; v_gene: TRBV18; CDR3aa: CASSHGTGLEKLFF; CDR3nt: TGTGCCAGCTCACACGGGACAGGGCTTGAAAAACTGTTTTTT
abundance: .; j_gene: TRBJ1-3; d_gene: .; v_gene: TRBV6-5; CDR3aa: CATLGIGNTIYF; CDR3nt: TGTGCCACCCTAGGAATTGGAAACACCATATATTTT
abundance: .; j_gene: TRBJ2-7; d_gene: .; v_gene: TRBV3-1/TRBV3-2; CDR3aa: CASSPDRDTHYEQYF; CDR3nt: TGTGCCAGCAGCCCGGATAGGGACACTCACTACGAGCAGTACTTC
abundance: .; j_gene: TRBJ2-1; d_gene: TRBD1; v_gene: TRBV19; CDR3aa: CASIGTGAYNEQFF; CDR3nt: TGTGCCAGTATAGGGACAGGGGCCTACAATGAGCAGTTCTTC
abundance: .; j_gene: TRBJ1-2; d_gene: TRBD1; v_gene: TRBV18; CDR3aa: CASSPSPGQGNYGYTF; CDR3nt: TGTGCCAGCTCACCTTCCCCGGGACAGGGGAACTATGGCTACACCTTC
abundance: .; j_gene: TRBJ2-3; d_gene: .; v_gene: TRBV27; CDR3aa: CASSFIQFGITDTQYF; CDR3nt: TGTGCCAGCAGTTTTATCCAGTTTGGTATCACAGATACGCAGTATTTT
abundance: once; j_gene: TRBJ1-4; d_gene: TRBD1; v_gene: TRBV5-1; CDR3aa: CASSVNRGANEKLFF; CDR3nt: TGCGCCAGCAGCGTCAACAGGGGAGCTAATGAAAAACTGTTTTTT
abundance: .; j_gene: TRBJ2-3; d_gene: TRBD1; v_gene: TRBV5-1; CDR3aa: CASSLATGGLNTDTQYF; CDR3nt: TGCGCCAGCAGCTTGGCCACAGGGGGCCTTAACACAGATACGCAGTATTTT
abundance: .; j_gene: TRBJ1-1; d_gene: TRBD1; v_gene: TRBV5-6; CDR3aa: CASSLWDRVNTEAFF; CDR3nt: TGTGCCAGCAGCTTGTGGGACAGAGTGAACACTGAAGCTTTCTTT
abundance: .; j_gene: TRBJ2-2; d_gene: .; v_gene: TRBV7-9; CDR3aa: CASTLRGYGTGELFF; CDR3nt: TGTGCCAGCACCCTGAGGGGGTACGGCACCGGGGAGCTGTTTTTT
abundance: .; j_gene: TRBJ2-1; d_gene: TRBD2; v_gene: TRBV4-2; CDR3aa: CASSQIPGLAADNEQFF; CDR3nt: TGTGCCAGCAGCCAGATACCGGGACTAGCGGCTGATAATGAGCAGTTCTTC
abundance: .; j_gene: TRBJ2-3; d_gene: .; v_gene: TRBV10-3; CDR3aa: CAISGASGRGEGVGTDTQYF; CDR3nt: TGTGCCATCAGTGGCGCTTCGGGCAGGGGAGAAGGTGTGGGCACAGATACGCAGTATTTT